The next 17 T cell receptor beta chains were all read from a single sample in a study of T cells in Graves' hyperthyroidism and ophthalmopathy. TCR beta CDR3 regions were amplified from RNA transcripts. An initial round of RT-PCR targeting the TCR CDR3 relied on the HTBI primer set. From the multiplex PCR reads, TCRdb called clonotypes with MiXCR, one entry per CDR3 protein. The data hold a few hundred thousand distinct CDR3 sequences, with roughly a sixth observed a single time. Material: blood. These receptors all come from a middle-aged woman with Graves' ophthalmopathy.

The chain links TRBV12-3 or TRBV12-4 to TRBJ2-1; 9 bases align to TRBD2. The CDR3 covers 15 residues. The J segment lost 7 bases and the V segment lost 6 bases, leaving 10 bases of the junction unmatched. The CDR3 is CASRETTAGGNEQFF. The CDR3 region has the DNA TGTGCCAGCAGGGAGACTACCGCGGGGGGGAATGAGCAGTTCTTC.

J is TRBJ1-3 and V is TRBV2; D perhaps matches TRBD1 (6 bases). Germline V gene lookup returns CDR1 SNHLY and CDR2 FYNNEI. The CDR3 spans 15 residues. Trimming cost V 6 bases and J 3 bases, with 15 bases left between them. This CDR3 is CASRETGAGGNTIYF. CDR3 nucleotides: TGTGCCAGCAGAGAGACAGGAGCTGGTGGAAACACCATATATTTT. The whole variable domain, filled in from reference TRBV2 and TRBJ1-3, reads EPEVTQTPSHQVTQMGQEVILRCVPISNHLYFYWYRQILGQKVEFLVSFYNNEISEKSEIFDDQFSVERPDGSNFTLKIRSTKLEDSAMYFCASRETGAGGNTIYFGEGSWLTVV.

The genes are TRBV7-9 and TRBJ2-3; tentative D call: TRBD2 (5 bases). V was trimmed by 2 bases and J by 4 bases, leaving 13 bases between them. The germline gives CDR1 SEHNR, CDR2 FQNEAQ (reference sequence). The CDR3 has 15 amino acids. In nucleotides, the CDR3 is TGTGCCAGCAGCTTAACGTCGGGATTGGCAGATACGCAGTATTTT. Encoded protein: CASSLTSGLADTQYF.

This clonotype appeared a few times. The rearrangement links TRBV12-3 or TRBV12-4 to TRBJ2-3; D possibly corresponds to TRBD1 (6 bases). V gave up 7 bases and J gave up 3 bases, with 14 bases separating them. The CDR3 totals 14 residues. CDR3 coding DNA: TGTGCCAGCATCGAAGGGGGTTCAACAGATACGCAGTATTTT. As protein: CASIEGGSTDTQYF.

Regarding this clonotype: A much larger clone lies a single base off, so this may be a read error. The chain links TRBV27 to TRBJ1-1, with D possibly being TRBD1 (5 bases). The germline V and J ends were trimmed by 6 bases and 3 bases, with 17 bases remaining between them. This CDR3 is built from 15 residues. Germline V gene lookup returns CDR1 MNHEY and CDR2 SMNVEV (reference sequence). CDR3 DNA: TGTGCCAGCAGGAAGACAGTAAGGGGTGACACTGAAGCTTTCTTT. Amino acids: CASRKTVRGDTEAFF.

This clonotype has ten or more counts. The gene calls are TRBV6-1 and TRBJ1-5; tentatively, D is TRBD1 (5 bases). The germline V and J ends were trimmed by 7 bases and 5 bases, with 15 bases remaining between them. This CDR3 has 14 amino acids. Germline-derived CDR1 and CDR2 are MNHNS and SASEGT. In DNA form, the CDR3 reads TGTGCCAGCACCCCTGGGGGGGTGGATCAGCCCCAGCATTTT. Translated, it gives CASTPGGVDQPQHF.

This clonotype was seen a handful of times. The chain joins TRBV5-1 to TRBJ2-1; D is perhaps TRBD2 (6 bases). Trimming shortened V by 5 bases and J by 3 bases, and 15 bases separated the two germline ends. This CDR3 has 15 amino acids. Germline V gene lookup returns CDR1 SGHRS and CDR2 YFSETQ. DNA of the CDR3: TGCGCCAGCAGTCCCCAAGCGGGTATCTACAATGAGCAGTTCTTC. Its translation: CASSPQAGIYNEQFF.

This clonotype was detected only a few times. The chain couples TRBV9 to TRBJ2-3; the match to TRBD2 covers 7 bases. CDR1 is SGDLS, CDR2 YYNGEE, per germline. CDR3 length: 17 residues. V dropped 0 bases and J dropped 0; count of bases not matched to a gene: 7. CDR3 in amino acids: CASSVDGAGSSTDTQYF. The DNA for the CDR3 is TGTGCCAGCAGCGTAGATGGAGCGGGATCTAGCACAGATACGCAGTATTTT.

This clonotype was detected many times. The chain employs TRBV28 and TRBJ2-7; D might be TRBD1 or TRBD2, each matching 5 bases. Germline V gene sequence: CDR1 MDHEN, CDR2 SYDVKM. The CDR3 is 14 amino acids. V was shortened by 5 bases and J by 0 bases, with 11 bases between the two germline ends. The CDR3 here is CASSGSGGSYEQYF. The CDR3 nucleotides read TGTGCCAGCAGTGGGTCTGGGGGCTCCTACGAGCAGTACTTC.

The table lists this clonotype with a few counts. The V call is TRBV12-3 or TRBV12-4, the J call TRBJ1-5, with TRBD1 identical over 7 bases. The CDR3 spans 12 residues. V trimming: 6 bases; J trimming: 11 bases; junction bases outside the gene matches: 7. CDR3 protein: CASSLGGRSQHF. The CDR3, as DNA: TGTGCCAGCAGCCTAGGGGGCAGGTCCCAGCATTTT.

The chain recombines TRBV6-1 with TRBJ2-7; D may be TRBD2 (6 bases). Per germline, CDR1 MNHNS and CDR2 SASEGT. V lost 4 bases, J lost 2 bases, and 12 bases lay in between. The CDR3 extends over 14 amino acids. This CDR3 reads CASSVGGAPYEQYF. The CDR3 nucleotides read TGTGCCAGCAGTGTAGGAGGGGCTCCCTACGAGCAGTACTTC.

This clonotype was seen many times. This rearrangement joins TRBV2 to TRBJ1-2, with a tentative D call TRBD1 (5 bases). The CDR3 is 16 amino acids. V was pared by 5 bases and J by 0 bases, with 16 bases between. Germline CDR1 and CDR2: SNHLY and FYNNEI. For the CDR3, the DNA is TGTGCCAGCAGTAAGCAGGGCGCTTCCGCTAACTATGGCTACACCTTC. Protein sequence: CASSKQGASANYGYTF.

This clonotype was seen only a few times. The rearrangement uses TRBV7-9 and TRBJ2-1; 9 bases map to TRBD2. Germline-derived CDR1 and CDR2 are SEHNR and FQNEAQ (reference sequence). V lost 6 bases and J lost 5; bases outside the gene matches: 11. The CDR3 contains 16 residues. In DNA, the CDR3 is TGTGCCAGCAGGGAGCGCTTGGGCGGGAGGGACAATGAGCAGTTCTTC. This encodes CASRERLGGRDNEQFF.

The chain joins TRBV13 to TRBJ2-2, with 11 bases identical to TRBD2. The CDR3 is 19 amino acids. V lost 0 bases and J lost 0; bases outside the gene matches: 6. Looked up from germline, CDR1 is PRHDT and CDR2 is FYEKMQ (reference sequence). This CDR3 reads CASSLGLLAGEPNTGELFF. The CDR3 bases are TGTGCCAGCAGCTTAGGTTTACTAGCGGGGGAACCGAACACCGGGGAGCTGTTTTTT.

The table lists this clonotype with many counts. This chain uses TRBV7-8 with TRBJ1-5; D is possibly TRBD1 (6 bases). The V gene lost 2 bases and the J gene lost 5 bases, with 13 bases spanning the gap. This CDR3 region has 15 residues. Germline V CDR1 and CDR2: SGHVS, FQNEAQ. For the CDR3, the DNA is TGTGCCAGCAGCTTATCCGGCAGGGGAGATCAGCCCCAGCATTTT. As protein: CASSLSGRGDQPQHF.

A few counts support this clonotype. This chain uses TRBV12-3 or TRBV12-4 with TRBJ2-1; 9 nucleotides line up with TRBD1. Trimming removed 1 base from V and 5 bases from J; junction bases left unmatched: 3. CDR3 length equals 15 residues. The CDR3 nucleotides are TGTGCCAGCAGTTTAGGGACAGGGGTGAACAATGAGCAGTTCTTC. Residues: CASSLGTGVNNEQFF.

This clonotype has at least ten counts. The V call is TRBV20-1, the J call TRBJ2-1; D is perhaps TRBD2 (6 bases). With 5 bases removed from V and 7 bases from J, the gap between germline ends came to 15 bases. Germline V CDR1 and CDR2: DFQATT, SNEGSKA (reference sequence). This CDR3 has 13 residues. In DNA, the CDR3 is TGCAGTGCTGGGACTTCCAACTTGAATGAGCAGTTCTTC. Protein product: CSAGTSNLNEQFF.